This T cell receptor beta chain was retrieved from a study of blood T cells in healthy people across ages. A word on this clonotype: What it binds is unknown.

CDR3 length: 11 residues. The junction had 2 bases not matched to a gene; V was cut back by 0 bases and J by 11 bases. Per germline, CDR1 DFQATT and CDR2 SNEGSKA (reference sequence). Next came a second PCR, run for roughly 6 to 11 cycles, which used a sample-barcoded 5' primer along with a J-beta primer mix. Each cDNA molecule received a tag from a template-switch adaptor that had 12 random nucleotides. TCRdb called the 5' RACE reads again in MiXCR, with one record for every CDR3 protein. The data show fewer than 1,000,000 distinct CDR3 sequences, around 42% seen once. General observations from the study: PBMCs left unsorted prevented a conclusive naive versus antigen-experienced comparison. Higher naive T cell percentage went strongly together with higher TCR beta diversity. Naive CD4+ cells and diversity were both higher in long-lived donors than in aged donors.

The origin of this receptor is a man aged 55 to 70 in good health. The sequenced sample consisted of blood. The chain uses TRBV20-1 and TRBJ2-5; 8 nucleotides agree with TRBD2. The CDR3: CSAREGGGQYF. In nucleotides, the CDR3 is TGCAGTGCTAGAGAGGGCGGGGGGCAGTACTTC.